The clone carrying this T cell receptor (beta chain) has a count of ten or more. Its specificity is not known. In the library, each TCR cDNA molecule bore its own unique molecular identifier. TCRdb re-called the 5' RACE reads through MiXCR, storing one row per CDR3 protein. The data hold roughly 9,000 distinct CDR3 sequences, with around 5.1% observed a single time. Sample time point: sample taken at primary tumor resection. The sequenced material consisted of unsorted whole RNA from tumor, nontumor lung or frozen PBMC. V gave up 4 bases and J gave up 11 bases, with 10 bases separating them. In germline, CDR1 is SQVTM, CDR2 ANQGSEA. This CDR3 spans 10 amino acids. These data originate in a study of spatial heterogeneity in lung cancer. On the study more broadly: Alpha-chain detections were consistently fewer than beta-chain detections among the sequences.

General observations from the study: Higher tumor mutation counts went along with higher counts of expanded intratumoral alpha and beta TCRs.

The genes are TRBV29-1 and TRBJ2-3; TRBD1 is a possible D gene (5 bases). This TCR was sampled from a female donor with early-stage non-small cell lung cancer. Specimen: lung tumor tissue, collected at surgery. The CDR3 sequence: CSVVGREQYF. The CDR3 region has the DNA TGCAGCGTTGTGGGGCGTGAGCAGTATTTT.